This TCR beta chain was sequenced for a study of graft-versus-host responses after intestinal transplantation. Study-wide context: Isolated intestinal, liver-intestinal, or multivisceral transplants had been given to the recipients. After anti-thymocyte globulin induction, recipients took tacrolimus and steroids for around 3 years. Study outcomes and limitations: The study found high graft-versus-host to host-versus-graft clonal ratios in allografts of patients with graft-donor T cell macrochimerism. Among circulating GvH clones, peak levels were associated with early post-transplant declines in HvG clones.

CDR1 is SGHNT and CDR2 is YYREEE in the germline V gene (reference sequence). The CDR3 runs 14 residues. Trimming shortened V by 4 bases and J by 2 bases, and 13 bases separated the two germline ends. TCRdb's table, derived via immunoSEQ multiplex PCR, lists solely in-frame clones and lacks some. The data show 65,000 to 90,000 clones, 80% to 95% seen once. In the case of this clone: Antigen unknown.

The specimen comprised unstimulated CD8+ T cells sorted from spleen or lymph node cells, sampled before transplant. The chain links TRBV5-4 to TRBJ2-7; D perhaps matches TRBD1 (7 bases). The clonotype was recovered from a human donor who was the organ donor for an intestinal transplant. This CDR3 reads CASSGGGPTYEQYF. DNA for the CDR3: TGTGCCAGCAGCGGAGGGGGCCCCACCTACGAGCAGTACTTC.